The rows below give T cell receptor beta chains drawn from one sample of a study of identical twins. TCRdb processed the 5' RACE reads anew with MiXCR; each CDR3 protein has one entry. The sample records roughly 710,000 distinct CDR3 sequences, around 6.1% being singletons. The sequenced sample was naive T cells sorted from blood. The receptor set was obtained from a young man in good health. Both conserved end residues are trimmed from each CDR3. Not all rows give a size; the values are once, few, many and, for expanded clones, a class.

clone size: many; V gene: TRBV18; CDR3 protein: ASSPVFSRFTTD
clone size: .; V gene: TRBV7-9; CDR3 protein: ASSLAGTGDYNEQF
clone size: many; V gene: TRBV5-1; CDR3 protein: ASSLSRDREQY
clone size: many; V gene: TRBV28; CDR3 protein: ASSIPTLDYEQF
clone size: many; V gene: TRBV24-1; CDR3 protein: ATSDAGGYNEQF
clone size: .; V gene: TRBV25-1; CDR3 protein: ASSEYRRGRTYNEQF
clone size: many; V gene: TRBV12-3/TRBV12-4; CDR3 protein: ASSHPDRIYEQY
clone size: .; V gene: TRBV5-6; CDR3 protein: ASSSSGTSAVFSNQPQH
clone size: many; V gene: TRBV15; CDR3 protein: ATSTGSNQPQH
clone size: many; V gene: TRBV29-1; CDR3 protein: SVAGRTEAF
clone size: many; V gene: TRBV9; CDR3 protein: ASSAGQVEYEQY
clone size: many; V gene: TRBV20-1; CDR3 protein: SASGGRGDLEY
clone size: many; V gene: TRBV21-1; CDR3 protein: ASGSTIY
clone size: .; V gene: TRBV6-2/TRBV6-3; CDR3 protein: ASSYFVTSNEQF
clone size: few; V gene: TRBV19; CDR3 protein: ASSIAKGNQPQH
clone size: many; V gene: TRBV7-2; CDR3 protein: ASSPYSNQPQH
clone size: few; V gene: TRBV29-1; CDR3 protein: SVEFPQIRAGELF
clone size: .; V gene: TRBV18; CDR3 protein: ASSPVTGALGNEQF
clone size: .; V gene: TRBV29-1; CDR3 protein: SVGEGANTEAF
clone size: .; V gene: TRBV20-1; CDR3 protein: SARDSWAGAKNIQY
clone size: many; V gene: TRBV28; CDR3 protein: ASSFAGDNEKLF
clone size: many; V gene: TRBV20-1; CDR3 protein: SARPGQVGTEAF
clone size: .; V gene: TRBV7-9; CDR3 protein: ASSYRDNADTQY
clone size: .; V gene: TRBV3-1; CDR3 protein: ASSQAIGLAAGELF
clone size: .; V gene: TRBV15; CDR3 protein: ATSRDRGRLAGVETQY
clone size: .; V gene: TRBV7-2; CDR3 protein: ASSSRTSRSTDTQY
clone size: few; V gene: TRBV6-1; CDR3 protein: ASSDPPEAF
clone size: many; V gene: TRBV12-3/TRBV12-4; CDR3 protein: ASRIMGNEQF
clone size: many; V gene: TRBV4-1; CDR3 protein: ASSQDSGGSLSSGELF
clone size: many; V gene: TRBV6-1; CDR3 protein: ASKGVGSYNEQF
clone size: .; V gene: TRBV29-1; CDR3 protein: SVSGTAQETQY
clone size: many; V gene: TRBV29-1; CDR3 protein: SVEDFGLGGDTQY
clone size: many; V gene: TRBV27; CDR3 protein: ASSFGTGFEQF
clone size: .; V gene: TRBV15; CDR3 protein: ATSRATGVAETQY
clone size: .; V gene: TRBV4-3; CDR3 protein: ASSQDVYGPGETQY
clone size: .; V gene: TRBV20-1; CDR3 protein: IAPKQDWNQPQH
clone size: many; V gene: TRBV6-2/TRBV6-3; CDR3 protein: ASTSVWSSGRGRNEQF
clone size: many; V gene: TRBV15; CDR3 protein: ATSRVAGGPNTGELF
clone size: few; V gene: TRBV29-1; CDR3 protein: SAGQGGHQPQH
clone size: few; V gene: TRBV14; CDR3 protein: ASSRSRGGNEQF
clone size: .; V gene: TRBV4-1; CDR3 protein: ASSVKGLAGPAF
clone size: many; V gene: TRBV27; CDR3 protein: ASSLGAGYGELF
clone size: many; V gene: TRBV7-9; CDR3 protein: ASRWVGHGYT
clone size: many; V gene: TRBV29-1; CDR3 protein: SGWTGEEKLF
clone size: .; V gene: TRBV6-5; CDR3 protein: ASSYNGEQF
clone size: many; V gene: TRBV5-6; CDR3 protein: ASSLPGAAGEEKLF
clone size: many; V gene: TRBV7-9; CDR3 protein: ASSFSVEETQY
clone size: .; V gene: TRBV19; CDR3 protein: ASSPVGGRTYNEQF
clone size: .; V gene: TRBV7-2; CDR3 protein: ASRRTSGTVPDTQY
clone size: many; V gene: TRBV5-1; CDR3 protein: ASSLSRLNGVDEQF
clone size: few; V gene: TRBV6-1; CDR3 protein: ASTRQGQNTGELF
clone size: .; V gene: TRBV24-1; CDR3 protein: ATQGLDGVHTGELF
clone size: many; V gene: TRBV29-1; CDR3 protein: SVDSRADTQY
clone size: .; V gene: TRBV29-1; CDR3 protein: SVRDRGPGEQF